This T cell receptor beta chain was profiled in a study of blood T cell repertoires in COVID-19. Trimming took 2 bases from V and 6 from J, leaving 10 bases between them. Germline-derived CDR1 and CDR2 are MNHEY and SVGEGT. This CDR3 is built from 13 residues. Clones were read by immunoSEQ multiplex PCR, and TCRdb kept only the in-frame ones, dropping some. The table records some 180,000 clones, 80% of them present only once. The sample was peripheral blood. V usage is TRBV6-2 or TRBV6-3 and J usage is TRBJ1-2; tentatively, D is TRBD1 (6 bases). This clonotype was sampled from a man in his sixties with acute or convalescent COVID-19. CDR3: CASSYRGNNGYTF. The CDR3 region has the DNA TGTGCCAGCAGTTACAGGGGGAACAATGGCTACACCTTC.